This T cell receptor beta chain was sequenced for a study of CD8 T cells in ankylosing spondylitis. Overall study findings and caveats: In the blood and synovial fluid of reactive arthritis, some motif variants had been previously reported. The study identified a TCR beta motif of several highly homologous variants that appeared characteristic of ankylosing spondylitis blood.

The CDR3 length is 13 residues. CDR1 KGHSH and CDR2 LQKENI come from the germline V gene. Trimming took off 5 bases at V and 0 bases at J, with 4 bases between the two ends. In its sample, this clonotype was seen a few times. Antigen: not known. For TCR beta, libraries came from quantitative 5'-RACE with molecular barcodes. Using its own MiXCR run on the 5' RACE reads, TCRdb lists one record per CDR3 protein. The sample has some 29,000 distinct CDR3 sequences, more than 5.5% seen once. This TCR came from a male donor with ankylosing spondylitis or in good health (not recorded which). This sequence joins TRBV18 and TRBJ2-2, with unresolved D. The sequencing sample was made of blood, either unsorted or a sorted T cell fraction (not recorded which). The CDR3 here is CASSAANTGELFF. CDR3 in DNA: TGTGCCAGCTCAGCCGCGAACACCGGGGAGCTGTTTTTT.